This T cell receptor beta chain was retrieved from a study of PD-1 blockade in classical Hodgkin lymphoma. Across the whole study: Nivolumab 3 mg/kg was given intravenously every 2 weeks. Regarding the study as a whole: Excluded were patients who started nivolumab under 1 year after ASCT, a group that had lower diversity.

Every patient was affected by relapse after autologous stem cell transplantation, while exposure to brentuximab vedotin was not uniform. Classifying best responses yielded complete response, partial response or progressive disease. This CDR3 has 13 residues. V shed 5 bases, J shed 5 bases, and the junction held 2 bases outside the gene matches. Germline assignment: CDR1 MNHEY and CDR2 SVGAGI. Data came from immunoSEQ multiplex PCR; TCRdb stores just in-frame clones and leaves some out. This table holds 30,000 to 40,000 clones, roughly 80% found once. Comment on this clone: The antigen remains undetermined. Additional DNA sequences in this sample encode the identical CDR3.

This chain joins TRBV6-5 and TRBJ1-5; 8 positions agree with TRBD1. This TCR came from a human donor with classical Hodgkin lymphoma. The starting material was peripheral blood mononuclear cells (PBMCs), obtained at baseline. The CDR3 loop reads CASSTTGDQPQHF. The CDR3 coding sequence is TGTGCCAGCAGTACGACAGGGGATCAGCCCCAGCATTTT.